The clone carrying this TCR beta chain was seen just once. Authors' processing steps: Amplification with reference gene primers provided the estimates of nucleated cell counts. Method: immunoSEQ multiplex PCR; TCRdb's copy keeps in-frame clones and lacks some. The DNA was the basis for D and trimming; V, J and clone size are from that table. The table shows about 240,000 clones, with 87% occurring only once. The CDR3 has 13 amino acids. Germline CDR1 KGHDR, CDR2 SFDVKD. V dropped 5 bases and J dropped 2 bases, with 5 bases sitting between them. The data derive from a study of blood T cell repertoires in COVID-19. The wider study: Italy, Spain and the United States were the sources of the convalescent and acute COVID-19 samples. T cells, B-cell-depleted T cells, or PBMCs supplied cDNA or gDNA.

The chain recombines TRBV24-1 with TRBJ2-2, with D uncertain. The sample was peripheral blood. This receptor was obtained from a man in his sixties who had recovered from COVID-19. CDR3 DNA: TGTGCCACCAGTGGTCCTAACACCGGGGAGCTGTTTTTT. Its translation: CATSGPNTGELFF.